Presented here are 18 T cell receptor beta chains from one specimen sequenced in a study of shared clonotypes between healthy human individuals. Repertoires were generated with immunoSEQ multiplex PCR, while TCRdb's copy carries only in-frame clones and drops some. The sample lists fewer than 650,000 clones, around 78% seen once, with more than 10% in the top ten. The sample comprised PBMCs. These receptors came from a woman aged 40 to 50 in good health. Some clones in this sample may be carry-over from other donors' samples.

As regards this clone: A much larger clone lies a single base off, so this may be a read error. The same CDR3 can be traced to other DNA sequences in this sample. The gene calls are TRBV7-9 and TRBJ1-2, with D unclear. Germline assignment: CDR1 SEHNR and CDR2 FQNEAQ (reference sequence). The CDR3 contains 15 residues. DNA of the CDR3: TGTGCCAGCAGCTGGGCATCGGGCTTTAACTATGGATACACCTTC. This codes for CASSWASGFNYGYTF.

The table lists this clone with a count of one. The rearrangement links TRBV18 to TRBJ1-4; 9 bases are a match to TRBD1. Germline values: CDR1 KGHSH, CDR2 LQKENI. V dropped 3 bases and J dropped 4; count of bases not matched to a gene: 3. The CDR3 length is 15 residues. The CDR3 region is CASSPDRGINEKLFF. The CDR3, as DNA: TGTGCCAGCTCACCCGACAGGGGGATTAATGAAAAACTGTTTTTT.

This clone was observed a handful of times. The chain carries TRBV30 and TRBJ1-1; D is possibly TRBD1 (5 bases). This CDR3 comprises 14 residues. Per the germline V gene, CDR1 is GTSNPN and CDR2 is SVGIG (reference sequence). V was cut by 4 bases and J by 5 bases, with 17 bases left in between. The CDR3 DNA follows: TGTGCCTGGAATGGGCCAGGCAGGGCGACTGAAGCTTTCTTT. Amino acid sequence: CAWNGPGRATEAFF.

The chain carries TRBV11-2 and TRBJ1-4; weak D call: TRBD1 (6 bases). The V and J ends lost 2 bases and 5 bases respectively, with 12 bases between them. The CDR3 extends over 15 amino acids. CDR1 is SGHAT, CDR2 FQNNGV, per germline. CDR3 nucleotide sequence: TGTGCCAGCAGCTTACGGGGGCAGCTCAATGAAAAACTGTTTTTT. Amino acid sequence: CASSLRGQLNEKLFF.

The chain is built from TRBV2 and TRBJ2-2, with 14 nucleotides matching TRBD2. The V and J ends lost 8 bases and 5 bases, in that order; junction bases with no gene match: 10. The CDR3 sequence is 17 residues long. CDR1 is SNHLY and CDR2 is FYNNEI in the germline V gene. The CDR3 is CASGATSGRASTGELFF. In DNA, the CDR3 is TGTGCCAGCGGTGCGACTAGCGGGAGGGCGAGTACCGGGGAGCTGTTTTTT.

This sequence joins TRBV30 and TRBJ2-1; 11 bases line up with TRBD2. The CDR3 sequence is 16 residues long. Germline CDR1 GTSNPN, CDR2 SVGIG (reference sequence). With 0 bases clipped from V and 8 bases from J, the junction kept 9 bases outside the gene matches. The CDR3 loop is CAWSVSLAGDLDEQFF. In DNA form, the CDR3 reads TGTGCCTGGAGTGTATCACTAGCGGGAGACTTGGATGAGCAGTTCTTC.

A word on this clone: This sample also contains other DNA sequences that code for the same CDR3. The J gene is TRBJ2-1, the V gene TRBV5-4; D is ambiguous. V dropped 0 bases and J dropped 7 bases, with 5 bases sitting between them. The CDR3 consists of 12 residues. Germline CDR1 SGHNT, CDR2 YYREEE (reference sequence). CDR3 coding DNA: TGTGCCAGCAGCTTGGACGGAAATGAGCAGTTCTTC. It is translated as CASSLDGNEQFF.

The chain couples TRBV11-2 to TRBJ1-2; D might be TRBD1 (5 bases). The CDR3 is 14 amino acids. V shed 5 bases and J shed 3 bases, with 13 bases lying between them. Germline V gene sequence: CDR1 SGHAT, CDR2 FQNNGV. The CDR3 protein is CASSRSGTHYGYTF. CDR3 nucleotides: TGTGCCAGCAGCCGGTCCGGGACCCACTATGGCTACACCTTC. The full variable domain, with the rest looked up from reference TRBV11-2 and TRBJ1-2, is EAGVAQSPRYKIIEKRQSVAFWCNPISGHATLYWYQQILGQGPKLLIQFQNNGVVDDSQLPKDRFSAERLKGVDSTLKIQPAKLEDSAVYLCASSRSGTHYGYTFGSGTRLTVV.

The V call is TRBV18, the J call TRBJ2-5; 11 bases are shared with TRBD1. The length of the CDR3 is 14 residues. CDR1 and CDR2 from the germline V gene are KGHSH and LQKENI. The V gene end was trimmed by 5 bases and the J gene end by 1 base; junction bases not matched to a gene: 0. CDR3 loop: CASSGTGGQETQYF. CDR3 sequence (DNA): TGTGCCAGCTCAGGGACAGGGGGCCAAGAGACCCAGTACTTC.

This clone was detected only a few times. The V and J genes are TRBV5-1 and TRBJ2-3, with 9 bases lining up with TRBD1. The CDR3 covers 14 residues. Per the germline V gene, CDR1 is SGHRS and CDR2 is YFSETQ. J lost 4 bases, V lost 3 bases, and 3 bases had no gene match. The CDR3 region has the DNA TGCGCCAGCAGCTGGACAGGGGTTGCAGATACGCAGTATTTT. Protein product: CASSWTGVADTQYF.

This clone has only one observation. The CDR3 spells CAISGRISNYGYTF. In DNA, the CDR3 is TGTGCCATCTCCGGACGAATTTCTAACTATGGCTACACCTTC. The genes are TRBV10-3 and TRBJ1-2; D is unclear. V gave up 8 bases and J gave up 0 bases, with 13 bases separating them. The CDR3 extends over 14 amino acids. Germline V gene sequence: CDR1 ENHRY, CDR2 SYGVKD.

V is TRBV5-1 and J is TRBJ2-1; D possibly matches TRBD1 or TRBD2 (5 bases each). The V gene lost 1 base and the J gene lost 6 bases, with 14 bases spanning the gap. The CDR3 covers 15 residues. From germline, CDR1 is SGHRS and CDR2 YFSETQ. The CDR3 sequence: CASSLSGPASNEQFF. The CDR3 DNA is TGCGCCAGCAGCTTGTCGGGACCGGCCTCCAATGAGCAGTTCTTC. Full variable domain (missing parts from reference TRBV5-1 and TRBJ2-1): KAGVTQTPRYLIKTRGQQVTLSCSPISGHRSVSWYQQTPGQGLQFLFEYFSETQRNKGNFPGRFSGRQFSNSRSEMNVSTLELGDSALYLCASSLSGPASNEQFFGPGTRLTVL.

The chain employs TRBV5-1 and TRBJ2-7; 10 positions agree with TRBD2. The CDR3 totals 14 residues. Germline CDR1 is SGHRS and CDR2 is YFSETQ. The V segment lost 9 bases and the J segment 3 bases; nucleotides outside the gene matches: 9. CDR3 amino acids: CATSPSGRDYEQYF. The CDR3 bases are TGCGCCACCTCGCCTAGCGGGAGAGACTACGAGCAGTACTTC.

The chain links TRBV11-2 to TRBJ1-1; unclear D gene. Germline CDR1 reads SGHAT; CDR2 reads FQNNGV. Trimming removed 8 bases from V and 4 bases from J, with 14 bases in between. This CDR3 has 13 amino acids. The CDR3 sequence: CASGSRGFTEAFF. CDR3 sequence (DNA): TGTGCCAGCGGGAGTAGAGGATTCACTGAAGCTTTCTTT.

The genes are TRBV18 and TRBJ2-5; unclear D gene. Germline V CDR1 and CDR2: KGHSH, LQKENI. Trimming left V 3 bases short and J 4 bases short, with 12 bases between. This CDR3 has 14 residues. CDR3 protein: CASSPAGPPETQYF. The DNA for the CDR3 is TGTGCCAGCTCACCGGCAGGTCCGCCAGAGACCCAGTACTTC.

The rearrangement links TRBV19 to TRBJ2-1, with 9 bases that match TRBD2. V shed 7 bases and J 6 bases; nucleotides not matched to a gene: 13. The CDR3 runs 16 residues. The germline V gene has CDR1 LNHDA and CDR2 SQIVND (reference sequence). CDR3 amino acids: CASTDPAGGLFNEQFF. CDR3 bases: TGTGCCAGTACCGACCCAGCGGGAGGTCTTTTCAATGAGCAGTTCTTC.

The chain employs TRBV7-9 and TRBJ2-1; TRBD2 matches at 8 bases. Trimming cost V 4 bases and J 6 bases; bases outside gene matches: 8. The length of the CDR3 is 15 residues. Per germline, CDR1 SEHNR and CDR2 FQNEAQ (reference sequence). This CDR3 is CASSSGSGGSNEQFF. The CDR3 coding sequence is TGTGCCAGCAGCTCAGGGAGCGGGGGTTCCAATGAGCAGTTCTTC.

This chain connects TRBV6-1 to TRBJ2-7, with 11 bases fitting TRBD2. Germline CDR1 and CDR2: MNHNS and SASEGT. V gave up 7 bases and J gave up 3 bases; unmatched junction bases: 5. The CDR3 is made up of 14 amino acids. Here the CDR3 reads CASNPGTSGYEQYF. The CDR3 DNA is TGTGCCAGCAACCCCGGGACTAGCGGCTACGAGCAGTACTTC.